The table lists the clone carrying this T cell receptor (beta chain) with a few counts. What it binds is not known. This sample is part of a study of blood T cells in healthy people across ages. Overall study findings and caveats: Samples with more naive T cells showed higher observed beta diversity.

Through a sample-barcoded 5' primer and a J-beta primer mix, a second PCR was run for 7 to 11 cycles. One entry per CDR3 protein results from TCRdb running MiXCR on the 5' RACE reads. The sample carries around 1,000,000 distinct CDR3 sequences, 30% to 40% recorded once. The clonotype comes from a man younger than 35 in good health. Sequenced input: blood.

The CDR3 reads CASSFGGGARETQYF. CDR3 bases: TGTGCCAGCAGTTTTGGCGGGGGGGCAAGGGAGACCCAGTACTTC. V and J are TRBV12-3 or TRBV12-4 and TRBJ2-5; 9 nucleotides align to TRBD2. The CDR3 consists of 15 residues. V was pared by 3 bases and J by 5 bases, with 7 bases of the junction left unmatched.